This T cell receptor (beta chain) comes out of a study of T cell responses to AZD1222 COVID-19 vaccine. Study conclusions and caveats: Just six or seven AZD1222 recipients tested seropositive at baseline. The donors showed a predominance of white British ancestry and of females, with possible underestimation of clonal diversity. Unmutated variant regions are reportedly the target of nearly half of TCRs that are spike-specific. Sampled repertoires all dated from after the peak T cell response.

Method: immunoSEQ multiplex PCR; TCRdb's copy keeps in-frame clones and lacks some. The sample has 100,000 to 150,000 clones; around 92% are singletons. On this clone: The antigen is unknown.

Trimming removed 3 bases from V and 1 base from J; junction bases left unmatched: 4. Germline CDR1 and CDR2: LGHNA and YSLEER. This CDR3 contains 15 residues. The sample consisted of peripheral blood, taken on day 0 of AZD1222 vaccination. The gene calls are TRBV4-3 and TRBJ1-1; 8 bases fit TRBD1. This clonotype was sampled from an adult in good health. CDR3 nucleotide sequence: TGCGCCAGCAGCCATATGACAGGGGCGAACACTGAAGCTTTCTTT. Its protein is CASSHMTGANTEAFF.